This T cell receptor beta chain originates from a study of T cell repertoires in urothelial bladder cancer. In the study overall: Resected lesion stages: three cT0, three cTa, three cT1, three cT2+.

The length of the CDR3 is 16 residues. Germline V gene lookup returns CDR1 LNHNV and CDR2 YYDKDF (reference sequence). V was pared by 0 bases and J by 5 bases, with 14 bases between. Regarding the study as a whole: Infiltrating lymphocytes: median around 2% in carcinoma versus 10% to 15% in benign specimens. Up to about 15% of carcinoma infiltrating lymphocytes belonged to one T-cell clone.

Produced via immunoSEQ multiplex PCR; TCRdb's table is partial and in-frame only. The sample has about 6,600 clones, 71% seen once. Remarks on this clone: What it binds is unknown.

This TCR derives from a human donor with urothelial carcinoma. The chain employs TRBV15 and TRBJ2-1; weak D call: TRBD2 (6 bases). Sequencing used tumor-infiltrating cells from bladder cancer. The DNA for the CDR3 is TGTGCCACCAGCAGAGAGACGGGGGTCCGACACAATGAGCAGTTCTTC. Protein: CATSRETGVRHNEQFF.